One TCR beta chain is described in this entry. This specimen belongs to a study of blood T cell repertoires in COVID-19. About the study: The United States, Italy and Spain were the sources of the acute and convalescent COVID-19 samples. T cells, B-cell-depleted T cells, or PBMCs provided the cDNA or gDNA that served as material.

Trimming removed 0 bases from V and 0 bases from J, with 18 bases in between. The CDR3 covers 19 residues. Germline CDR1 reads LGHDT; CDR2 reads YNNKEL (reference sequence). As handled by the study authors: Reference gene primers were amplified, and this amplification served to estimate nucleated cell counts. Clones were read by immunoSEQ multiplex PCR, and TCRdb kept only the in-frame ones, dropping some. The DNA gave D and trimming, while V, J and clone size come from that table. The sample includes approximately 150,000 clones, 84% of them seen just once. Sequenced: peripheral blood. The chain uses TRBV3-1 (or the pseudogene TRBV3-2) and TRBJ2-1; weak D call: TRBD2 (6 bases). The clonotype originates from a human donor in a cohort sampled during active COVID-19. This chain's CDR3 is CASSQDQVSGPSSYNEQFF. Here the CDR3 DNA reads TGTGCCAGCAGCCAAGATCAGGTCAGCGGGCCGAGCTCCTACAATGAGCAGTTCTTC.